A selection of T cell receptor beta chains follows, all from one sample in a study of blood T cell repertoires in COVID-19. Some clones are missing from TCRdb's copy, which holds only in-frame ones; the method was immunoSEQ multiplex PCR. The sample shows approximately 450,000 clones, more than 85% of them seen only once. Input material: peripheral blood. The receptors here all came from a woman in her thirties with acute or convalescent COVID-19. The CDR3 runs from the conserved cysteine through the conserved F or W. Each record gives: J gene, CDR3 length, V gene, clone size, CDR3 protein. Size values are once, few and many counts, or a class for expanded clones, and some rows have none.

TRBJ1-4	16	TRBV7-9	NA	CASSRRDRDKNEKLFF
TRBJ1-2	15	TRBV27	NA	CASSSNPGTGDGYTF
TRBJ2-2	17	TRBV15	NA	CATSPGQSMRMSGELFF
TRBJ1-5	14	TRBV6-2/TRBV6-3	NA	CASSRDNIGQPQHF
TRBJ1-1	15	TRBV4-1	NA	CASRDSGGANTEAFF
TRBJ2-2	15	TRBV7-3	NA	CASSPQALNTGELFF
TRBJ2-3	17	TRBV11-2	NA	CASSARTSGERADTQYF
TRBJ1-1	14	TRBV6-5	NA	CASRSYRDGARAFF
TRBJ1-1	15	TRBV2	NA	CAWGGSYSMNTEAFF
TRBJ2-7	11	TRBV6-5	NA	CASRSSYEQYF
TRBJ2-7	14	TRBV6-4	NA	CASSALAGPYEQYF
TRBJ2-3	16	TRBV7-2	NA	CASSPGVLIAADTQYF
TRBJ2-1	15	TRBV24-1	once	CATSERGGENNEQFF
TRBJ2-3	13	TRBV11-2	few	CASRSGRSDTQYF
TRBJ2-2	15	TRBV7-3	NA	CASSLSPGSVGELFF
TRBJ1-1	13	TRBV18	NA	CASSPRQNTEAFF
TRBJ1-1	14	TRBV5-8	NA	CASSPRTGNTEAFF
TRBJ1-1	12	TRBV10-3	NA	CASDTGDTEAFF
TRBJ1-2	15	TRBV28	once	CASSLGTAPNYGYTF
TRBJ2-7	16	TRBV5-6	NA	CASSLDPGRLTYEQYF
TRBJ1-1	15	TRBV11-2	NA	CASSSAGTMGTEAFF
TRBJ1-4	10	TRBV20-1	NA	CSAGGEKLFF
TRBJ1-2	15	TRBV5-5	NA	CASSSFQGVSYGYTF
TRBJ1-5	15	TRBV19	NA	CASSGGSDPNQPQHF
TRBJ2-7	14	TRBV19	NA	CASSISSIQGEQYF
TRBJ2-7	14	TRBV5-6	NA	CASSFGTVTREQYF
TRBJ1-1	12	TRBV13	NA	CASSSGRTEAFF
TRBJ2-5	13	TRBV7-3	NA	CASSLSRQETQYF